A single sample gave rise to the 8 T cell receptor beta chains below, sequenced in a study of blood T cell repertoires in COVID-19. Clones were read by immunoSEQ multiplex PCR, and TCRdb kept only the in-frame ones, dropping some. The sample records 150,000 to 200,000 clones, about 85% being singletons. Sample: peripheral blood. These receptors came from a man between 18 and 29 years old with acute or convalescent COVID-19.

The chain links TRBV28 to TRBJ2-1; tentatively, D is TRBD2 (6 bases). In germline, CDR1 is MDHEN, CDR2 SYDVKM. Trimming left V 6 bases short and J 14 bases short, with 17 bases between. This CDR3 spans 12 amino acids. The CDR3 sequence is CASRTGGGPEFF. DNA of the CDR3: TGTGCCAGCAGGACCGGGGGAGGCCCTGAGTTCTTC.

The chain joins TRBV30 to TRBJ1-2; D is possibly TRBD1 (6 bases). In germline, CDR1 is GTSNPN, CDR2 SVGIG (reference sequence). V was pared by 6 bases and J by 0 bases, with 11 bases between. This CDR3 has 13 residues. DNA of the CDR3: TGTGCCTGCCGGGACAAATCTAACTATGGCTACACCTTC. This encodes CACRDKSNYGYTF.

CDR3 in DNA: TGTGCCACCAGTGATTCTAAAAGCTTGAACACTGAAGCTTTCTTT. The encoded protein is CATSDSKSLNTEAFF. The chain uses TRBV24-1 and TRBJ1-1; D is unclear. Germline V gene data show CDR1 as KGHDR and CDR2 as SFDVKD. The CDR3 length is 15 residues. V was shortened by 2 bases and J by 0 bases, with 9 bases between the two germline ends.

The chain uses TRBV6-5 and TRBJ1-1; maybe TRBD1 (6 bases). The CDR3 runs to 14 residues. Germline-derived CDR1 and CDR2 are MNHEY and SVGAGI. Trimming pared 5 bases from V and 2 bases from J, leaving 12 bases between. CDR3 nucleotides: TGTGCCAGCAGTACGTACAGGGTAAACACTGAAGCTTTCTTT. It translates to CASSTYRVNTEAFF.

V usage is TRBV4-1 and J usage is TRBJ1-6; 7 nucleotides agree with TRBD1. V lost 3 bases and J lost 6; bases outside the gene matches: 2. The V gene's germline CDR1 is MGHRA and CDR2 YSYEKL. CDR3 length: 14 amino acids. The CDR3 is CASSQGQTNSPLHF. Here the CDR3 DNA reads TGCGCCAGCAGCCAGGGACAGACTAATTCACCCCTCCACTTT.

The chain employs TRBV14 and TRBJ2-5, with a possible D match to TRBD2 (7 bases). Per the germline V gene, CDR1 is SGHDN and CDR2 is FVKESK. V lost 1 base to trimming and J lost 4 bases, with 13 bases between them. The CDR3 consists of 15 residues. This chain's CDR3 is CASSQVGGPRETQYF. As DNA, the CDR3 is TGTGCCAGCAGCCAAGTGGGGGGGCCAAGAGAGACCCAGTACTTC.

The rearrangement uses TRBV4-1 and TRBJ2-7, with D unresolved. V lost 1 base, J lost 0 bases, and 10 bases lay in between. Germline CDR1 is MGHRA and CDR2 is YSYEKL. This CDR3 spans 15 amino acids. This chain's CDR3 is CASSQGHTGSYEQYF. The CDR3 DNA is TGCGCCAGCAGCCAAGGCCATACCGGCTCCTACGAGCAGTACTTC.

Here the CDR3 DNA reads TGTGCCAGCAGTTATGGCGGGGACGCCTTCTATGGCTACACCTTC. Protein sequence: CASSYGGDAFYGYTF. The chain joins TRBV6-2 or TRBV6-3 to TRBJ1-2; D is perhaps TRBD1 (5 bases). V was cut by 3 bases and J by 4 bases, with 15 bases left in between. Germline V gives CDR1 MNHEY, CDR2 SVGEGT. The CDR3 covers 15 residues.